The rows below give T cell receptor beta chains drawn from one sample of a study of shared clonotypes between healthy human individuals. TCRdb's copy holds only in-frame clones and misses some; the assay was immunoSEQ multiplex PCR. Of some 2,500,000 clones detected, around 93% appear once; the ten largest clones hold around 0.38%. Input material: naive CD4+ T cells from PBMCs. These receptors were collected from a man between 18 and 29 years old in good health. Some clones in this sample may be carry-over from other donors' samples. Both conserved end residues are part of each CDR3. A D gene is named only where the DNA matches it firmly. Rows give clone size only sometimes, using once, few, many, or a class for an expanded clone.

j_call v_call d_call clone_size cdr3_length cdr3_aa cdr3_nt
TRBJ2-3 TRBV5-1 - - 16 CASSLEGQGRTDTQYF TGCGCCAGCAGCTTGGAAGGCCAGGGAAGGACAGATACGCAGTATTTT
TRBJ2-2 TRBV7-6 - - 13 CASSHRETGELFF TGTGCCAGCAGCCACAGGGAGACCGGGGAGCTGTTTTTT
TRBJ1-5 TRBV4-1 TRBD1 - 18 CASSQDKSRGGRYQPQHF TGCGCCAGCAGCCAAGATAAGTCCCGAGGGGGCAGGTATCAGCCCCAGCATTTT
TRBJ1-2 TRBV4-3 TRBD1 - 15 CASSPTGTGMYGYTF TGCGCCAGCAGCCCTACCGGGACAGGGATGTATGGCTACACCTTC
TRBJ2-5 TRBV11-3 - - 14 CASSLDRGAETQYF TGTGCCAGCAGCTTAGATCGGGGGGCAGAGACCCAGTACTTC
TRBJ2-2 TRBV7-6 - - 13 CASSFKNTGELFF TGTGCCAGCAGCTTCAAGAACACCGGGGAGCTGTTTTTT
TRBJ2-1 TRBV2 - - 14 CASSRGRGRNEQFF TGTGCCAGCAGTCGGGGCCGTGGTAGGAATGAGCAGTTCTTC
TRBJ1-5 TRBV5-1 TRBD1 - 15 CASSFTGVADQPQHF TGCGCCAGCAGCTTTACAGGGGTGGCGGATCAGCCCCAGCATTTT
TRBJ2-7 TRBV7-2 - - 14 CASSPSRLAYEQYF TGTGCCAGCAGCCCCTCCAGACTTGCCTACGAGCAGTACTTC
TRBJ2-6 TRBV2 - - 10 CASRGVVLTF TGTGCCAGCAGGGGTGTGGTCCTGACTTTC
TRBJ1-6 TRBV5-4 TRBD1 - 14 CASSLTGGGSPLHF TGTGCCAGCAGCCTTACAGGGGGCGGTTCACCCCTCCACTTT
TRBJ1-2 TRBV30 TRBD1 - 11 CAWSVGRQGLW TGTGCCTGGAGTGTAGGGAGACAGGGCCTGTGG
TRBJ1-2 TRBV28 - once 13 CASRTTTGNGYTF TGTGCCAGCAGGACGACGACGGGAAATGGCTACACCTTC
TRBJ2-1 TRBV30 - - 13 CAWSPGLPNEQFF TGTGCCTGGAGTCCTGGACTCCCCAATGAGCAGTTCTTC
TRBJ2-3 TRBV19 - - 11 CASGGRDTQYF TGTGCCAGCGGCGGGCGCGATACGCAGTATTTT
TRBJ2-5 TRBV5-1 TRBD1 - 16 CASSSLPGQQQETQYF TGCGCCAGCAGCTCCTTGCCGGGACAGCAGCAAGAGACCCAGTACTTC
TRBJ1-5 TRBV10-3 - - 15 CAISSAGASRQPQHF TGTGCCATCAGTAGTGCAGGTGCCTCCAGACAGCCCCAGCATTTT
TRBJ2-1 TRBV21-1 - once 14 CASSGTSGHNEQFF TGTGCCAGCAGCGGGACTAGCGGACACAATGAGCAGTTCTTC
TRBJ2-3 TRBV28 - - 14 CASGGGSGTDTQYF TGTGCCAGCGGTGGGGGGTCCGGCACAGATACGCAGTATTTT
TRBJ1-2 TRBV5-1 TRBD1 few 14 CASSLGQGYYGYTF TGCGCCAGCAGCCTAGGACAGGGGTACTATGGCTACACCTTC
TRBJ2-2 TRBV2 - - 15 CASRGIAERTGELFF TGTGCCAGCAGGGGGATAGCGGAAAGGACCGGGGAGCTGTTTTTT
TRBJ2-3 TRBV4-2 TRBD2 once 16 CASSRRLALSTDTQYF TGTGCCAGCAGCCGACGACTAGCCCTGAGCACAGATACGCAGTATTTT
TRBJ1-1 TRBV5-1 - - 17 CASSLSVMTVSNTEAFF TGCGCCAGCAGCTTGTCGGTTATGACAGTCTCGAACACTGAAGCTTTCTTT
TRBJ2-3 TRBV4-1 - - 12 CASSQVLDTQYF TGCGCCAGCAGCCAAGTATTAGATACGCAGTATTTT
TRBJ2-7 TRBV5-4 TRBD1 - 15 CASSLGQGTAYEQYF TGTGCCAGCAGCCTGGGACAGGGGACTGCCTACGAGCAGTACTTC
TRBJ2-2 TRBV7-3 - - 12 CASSRPGGELFF TGTGCCAGCAGCCGTCCGGGCGGGGAGCTGTTTTTT
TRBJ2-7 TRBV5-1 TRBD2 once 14 CASSQTSGGGEQYF TGCGCCAGCAGCCAGACTAGCGGCGGGGGCGAGCAGTACTTC
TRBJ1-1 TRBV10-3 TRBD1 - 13 CAISDRGDTEAFF TGTGCCATCAGTGACAGGGGGGACACTGAAGCTTTCTTT
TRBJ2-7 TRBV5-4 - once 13 CASSLGGRRGQYF TGTGCCAGCAGCTTGGGGGGGCGCCGCGGGCAGTACTTC
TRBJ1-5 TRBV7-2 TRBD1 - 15 CASSLFWAQGASQHF TGTGCCAGCAGCTTATTCTGGGCACAGGGGGCTTCCCAGCATTTT
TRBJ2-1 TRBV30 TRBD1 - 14 CAWRGQGAYNEQFF TGTGCCTGGAGAGGACAGGGGGCATACAATGAGCAGTTCTTC
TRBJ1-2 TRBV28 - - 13 CASSFLGARGYTF TGTGCCAGCAGTTTCCTGGGGGCGCGGGGCTACACCTTC
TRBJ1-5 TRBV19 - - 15 CASISGSRPNQPQHF TGTGCCAGTATCTCCGGGTCTCGCCCCAATCAGCCCCAGCATTTT
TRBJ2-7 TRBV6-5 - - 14 CASSYRGGTYEQYF TGTGCCAGCAGTTATAGGGGCGGCACCTACGAGCAGTACTTC
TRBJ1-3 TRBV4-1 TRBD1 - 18 CASSQEWGTGHTGNTIYF TGCGCCAGCAGCCAAGAGTGGGGGACAGGGCATACTGGAAACACCATATATTTT
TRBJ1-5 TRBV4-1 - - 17 CASSQDLLRAVNQPQHF TGCGCCAGCAGCCAAGATCTTTTGAGGGCAGTAAATCAGCCCCAGCATTTT
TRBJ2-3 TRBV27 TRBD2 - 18 CASSSPPRSREGLGTQYF TGTGCCAGCAGTTCCCCCCCTAGGTCCCGGGAGGGATTGGGGACGCAGTATTTT
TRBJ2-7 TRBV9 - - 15 CASSSGHTDTGEQYF TGTGCCAGCAGCTCCGGACACACGGACACGGGGGAGCAGTACTTC
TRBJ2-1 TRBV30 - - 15 CAWSSLGGGYNEQFF TGTGCCTGGAGTTCTCTAGGGGGAGGCTACAATGAGCAGTTCTTC
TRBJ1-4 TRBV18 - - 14 CASSPREVGEKLFF TGTGCCAGCTCACCGAGAGAGGTCGGTGAAAAACTGTTTTTT
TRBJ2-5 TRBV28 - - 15 CASSLSRLGEETQYF TGTGCCAGCAGTTTGTCCCGGCTTGGAGAAGAGACCCAGTACTTC
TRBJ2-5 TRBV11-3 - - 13 CASSPDRGETQYF TGTGCCAGCAGCCCCGATAGGGGAGAGACCCAGTACTTC
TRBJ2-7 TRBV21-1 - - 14 CASSIRDTSYEQYF TGTGCCAGCAGCATCCGGGACACGTCCTACGAGCAGTACTTC
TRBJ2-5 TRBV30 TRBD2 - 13 CAWGAAGVETQYF TGTGCCTGGGGGGCAGCGGGAGTCGAGACCCAGTACTTC
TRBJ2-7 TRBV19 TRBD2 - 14 CATSPAGGPYEQYF TGTGCCACCTCTCCCGCGGGAGGGCCCTACGAGCAGTACTTC